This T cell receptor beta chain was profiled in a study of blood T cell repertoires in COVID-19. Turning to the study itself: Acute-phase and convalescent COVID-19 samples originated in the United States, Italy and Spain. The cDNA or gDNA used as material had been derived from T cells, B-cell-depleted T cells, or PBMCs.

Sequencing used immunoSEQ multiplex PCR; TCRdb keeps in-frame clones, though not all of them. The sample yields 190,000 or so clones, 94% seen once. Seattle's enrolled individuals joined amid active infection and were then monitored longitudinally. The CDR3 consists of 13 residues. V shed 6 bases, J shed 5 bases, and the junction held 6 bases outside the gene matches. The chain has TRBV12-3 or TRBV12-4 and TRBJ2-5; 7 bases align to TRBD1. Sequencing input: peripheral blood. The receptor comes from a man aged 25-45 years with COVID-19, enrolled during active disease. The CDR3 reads CASRAGGRETQYF. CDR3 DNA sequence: TGTGCCAGCAGAGCAGGGGGTCGGGAGACCCAGTACTTC.